These 14 T cell receptor beta chains share one sample of origin, sequenced in a study of cytotoxic CD8 clonotypes in ibrutinib-treated CLL. Produced via immunoSEQ multiplex PCR; TCRdb's table is partial and in-frame only. The table shows roughly 250,000 clones, with roughly 70% occurring only once. This specimen was PBMCs, taken after 24 months of ibrutinib treatment. These receptors originate from a human donor with chronic lymphocytic leukemia.

V and J are TRBV9 and TRBJ2-7; 7 bases line up with TRBD2. V shed 3 bases, J shed 0 bases, and the junction held 6 bases outside the gene matches. The CDR3 has 15 amino acids. The germline gives CDR1 SGDLS, CDR2 YYNGEE. The CDR3 region is CASSAGTTASYEQYF. The CDR3 DNA follows: TGTGCCAGCAGCGCCGGGACTACCGCCTCCTACGAGCAGTACTTC.

The chain couples TRBV5-1 to TRBJ2-3; 7 bases are a match to TRBD1. The CDR3 length is 15 residues. The germline V gene has CDR1 SGHRS and CDR2 YFSETQ. Trimming at V came to 3 bases and at J to 3 bases, leaving 7 bases not matched to a gene. CDR3 protein: CASSSYRGGTDTQYF. The CDR3 region has the DNA TGCGCCAGCAGCTCATACAGGGGTGGAACAGATACGCAGTATTTT.

The chain uses TRBV7-3 and TRBJ2-7; 10 bases fit TRBD1. Germline V gene sequence: CDR1 SGHTA, CDR2 FQGTGA. V was clipped by 4 bases and J by 3 bases; unmatched bases: 6. CDR3 length equals 15 residues. CDR3 in amino acids: CASSYSGTGDYEQYF. The CDR3 coding sequence is TGTGCCAGCAGCTATTCGGGGACAGGGGACTACGAGCAGTACTTC.

The chain combines TRBV19 with TRBJ2-1; the match to TRBD1 covers 8 bases. This CDR3 comprises 15 residues. Germline lookup yields CDR1 LNHDA and CDR2 SQIVND (reference sequence). Trimming removed 5 bases from V and 6 bases from J; junction bases left unmatched: 9. Written as DNA, the CDR3 is TGTGCCAGTAGTCGCTTCAGCCAGGGGGCCAATGAGCAGTTCTTC. It yields the protein CASSRFSQGANEQFF.

The rearrangement links TRBV4-1 to TRBJ2-3, with D maybe TRBD2 (5 bases). The V and J ends lost 0 bases and 7 bases respectively, with 14 bases between them. This CDR3 spans 15 amino acids. Germline V CDR1 and CDR2: MGHRA, YSYEKL. The DNA of the CDR3 is TGCGCCAGCAGCCAAGAAGCTAGGAGCGGAAATACGCAGTATTTT. Its translation is CASSQEARSGNTQYF.

Concerning this clone itself: Germline is not matched at one junction end, which may reflect a read error. V usage is TRBV6-5 and J usage is TRBJ2-7; possibly TRBD1 for D (6 bases). Germline loops: CDR1 MNHEY, CDR2 SVGAGI. The CDR3 spans 14 residues. CDR3 amino acids: CASSYLLTKGGFHF. The CDR3 nucleotides read TGTGCCAGCAGTTACCTCCTTACAAAAGGGGGTTTTCACTTC.

The V and J genes are TRBV7-9 and TRBJ2-3, with D perhaps matching TRBD2 (6 bases). CDR3 length: 13 residues. Germline CDR1 and CDR2: SEHNR and FQNEAQ (reference sequence). V dropped 8 bases and J dropped 0 bases, with 9 bases sitting between them. The CDR3 DNA reads TGTGCCAGCGGGGGGAGGAGCACAGATACGCAGTATTTT. It encodes CASGGRSTDTQYF.

The rearrangement links TRBV12-2 to TRBJ2-7; TRBD1 is the table's D call, not checked against the DNA. TRBV12-2 is deemed a pseudogene. CDR3 length: 14 residues. CDR3 DNA sequence: TGTGCAAGTCGCTTAGAGTGGGCGACCTACGAGCAGTACTTC. Its protein is CASRLEWATYEQYF.

CDR3 sequence reads: CASIPRGNEKLFF. In DNA, the CDR3 is TGTGCCAGCATTCCCCGGGGTAATGAAAAACTGTTTTTT. V and J are TRBV21-1 and TRBJ1-4. TRBV21-1 counts as a pseudogene. This CDR3 has 13 amino acids.

The chain is built from TRBV10-1 and TRBJ2-3, with a tentative D call TRBD2 (5 bases). This CDR3 is built from 15 residues. The V end was cut by 3 bases, the J end by 1 base, with 11 bases between. CDR1 WNHNN and CDR2 SYGVQD come from the germline V gene (reference sequence). The CDR3 DNA follows: TGCGCCAGCAGTGACCCTAGCAAGGGCACAGATACGCAGTATTTT. It encodes CASSDPSKGTDTQYF.

J is TRBJ2-7 and V is TRBV2; D not resolved. The germline V and J ends were trimmed by 6 bases and 5 bases, with 11 bases remaining between them. Germline V CDR1 and CDR2: SNHLY, FYNNEI. The CDR3 consists of 12 residues. The DNA of the CDR3 is TGTGCCAGCAGCCCCGCCGTCGACGAGCAGTACTTC. It encodes CASSPAVDEQYF.

This clone came up a few times. The chain carries TRBV29-1 and TRBJ2-3, with D possibly TRBD1 on 6 matching bases. The length of the CDR3 is 13 residues. Between the trimmed V and J ends, which lost 6 bases and 2 bases, there was a span of 12 bases. Germline V gene lookup returns CDR1 SQVTM and CDR2 ANQGSEA. The CDR3: CSVAGATTDTQYF. The CDR3 nucleotides are TGCAGCGTCGCAGGGGCTACCACAGATACGCAGTATTTT.

The chain uses TRBV6-5 and TRBJ1-2; no clear D. From germline, CDR1 is MNHEY and CDR2 SVGAGI. CDR3 length: 14 residues. V was trimmed by 5 bases and J by 6 bases, leaving 16 bases between them. CDR3 DNA sequence: TGTGCCAGCAGTCCGGCCTTTCCCCGGGATGGCTACACCTTC. As protein: CASSPAFPRDGYTF.

This sequence joins TRBV29-1 and TRBJ2-3; D is unclear. Trimming removed 4 bases from V and 3 bases from J, with 14 bases in between. This CDR3 region has 14 residues. The germline CDR1 and CDR2 sequences are SQVTM and ANQGSEA. Here the CDR3 reads CSVVVPRPTDTQYF. The CDR3 DNA sequence: TGCAGCGTTGTGGTCCCTCGTCCGACAGATACGCAGTATTTT.